The 23 T cell receptor beta chains listed next were all sequenced from one sample in a study of blood T cells in healthy people across ages. A second PCR of 7 to 11 cycles used a sample-barcoded 5' primer and a J-beta primer mix. TCRdb called the 5' RACE reads again in MiXCR, with one record for every CDR3 protein. The sample lists about 1 million distinct CDR3 sequences, about 25% occurring once. This sample also appeared in a second study, on T cells of mothers and their children.

The sample taken for sequencing was blood. All receptors derive from a girl aged 2 to 9 in good health.

The genes are TRBV12-3 or TRBV12-4 and TRBJ1-5; a weak D match, TRBD1 (5 bases). The CDR3 contains 18 residues. Trimming stripped 0 bases from V and 0 bases from J, with 15 bases between. The CDR3 is CASSLAGRSFYSNQPQHF. CDR3 bases: TGTGCCAGCAGTTTAGCGGGACGGAGCTTCTATAGCAATCAGCCCCAGCATTTT.

The chain has TRBV29-1 and TRBJ2-3; D may be TRBD2 (6 bases). The germline gives CDR1 SQVTM, CDR2 ANQGSEA. The CDR3 has 15 residues. Trimming left V 4 bases short and J 0 bases short, with 14 bases between. The DNA for the CDR3 is TGCAGCGTTGTGACCTTAGCGGATAGCACAGATACGCAGTATTTT. Amino acids: CSVVTLADSTDTQYF.

This clonotype was counted only a few times. The chain carries TRBV7-2 and TRBJ2-5, with a possible D match to TRBD1 (6 bases). The J call may not be correct, given that the DNA end is closer to TRBJ2-1. Germline V lookup: CDR1 SGHTA, CDR2 FQGNSA. The CDR3 has 14 amino acids. The DNA for the CDR3 is TGTGCCAGCAGCCGAGGGGACACCGGCAATGAGCAGTTCTTC. Encoded protein: CASSRGDTGNEQFF.

This clonotype was counted a few times. The genes are TRBV15 and TRBJ2-3; D remains ambiguous. Germline V CDR1 and CDR2: LNHNV, YYDKDF (reference sequence). This CDR3 is 11 amino acids long. V lost 3 bases to trimming and J lost 9 bases, with 7 bases between them. The CDR3 loop is CATSSWETQYF. CDR3 DNA sequence: TGTGCCACCAGCAGCTGGGAAACGCAGTATTTT. Complete variable domain (other parts from reference TRBV15 and TRBJ2-3): DAMVIQNPRYQVTQFGKPVTLSCSQTLNHNVMYWYQQKSSQAPKLLFHYYDKDFNNEADTPDNFQSRRPNTSFCFLDIRSPGLGDTAMYLCATSSWETQYFGPGTRLTVL.

This clonotype was seen only a few times. The chain links TRBV6-5 to TRBJ2-6; 7 nucleotides match TRBD2. CDR1 MNHEY and CDR2 SVGAGI come from the germline V gene. This CDR3 contains 19 residues. V was clipped by 4 bases and J by 0 bases; unmatched bases: 12. The CDR3 DNA reads TGTGCCAGCAGTTTGGCAACCCCGGGACTAATCTCTGGGGCCAACGTCCTGACTTTC. Its protein product is CASSLATPGLISGANVLTF.

There are a few counts of this clonotype. The CDR3 loop is CASTQDRVNEQFF. The CDR3 DNA sequence: TGTGCCAGCACCCAGGACAGGGTCAATGAGCAGTTCTTC. The gene calls are TRBV3-1 and TRBJ2-5; 8 nucleotides align to TRBD1. The closer fit of TRBJ2-1 to the DNA end suggests the J call may be wrong. Per the germline V gene, CDR1 is LGHDT and CDR2 is YNNKEL (reference sequence). This CDR3 contains 13 residues.

This chain uses TRBV27 with TRBJ2-2; no clear D. Looked up from germline, CDR1 is MNHEY and CDR2 is SMNVEV (reference sequence). This CDR3 comprises 13 residues. V lost 2 bases and J lost 5, with 6 bases in between. CDR3 amino acids: CASSLIVTGELFF. As DNA, the CDR3 is TGTGCCAGCAGTTTAATTGTGACCGGGGAGCTGTTTTTT.

This clonotype was seen a few times. The CDR3 nucleotides are TGTGCCAGCAGACTCGGGGGAACCGAGCAGTACTTC. This codes for CASRLGGTEQYF. V is TRBV7-9 and J is TRBJ2-7; a weak D match, TRBD2 (6 bases). The length of the CDR3 is 12 residues. Trimming left V 6 bases short and J 6 bases short, with 12 bases between. The V gene's germline CDR1 is SEHNR and CDR2 FQNEAQ (reference sequence).

This sequence joins TRBV10-1 and TRBJ2-7, with D perhaps matching TRBD1 or TRBD2 (6 bases each). The V gene lost 1 base and the J gene lost 2 bases, with 12 bases spanning the gap. Germline V gene sequence: CDR1 WNHNN, CDR2 SYGVQD (reference sequence). The CDR3 has 15 residues. CDR3 in DNA: TGCGCCAGCAGTGAGTTAAATGGGGGGCCCTACGAGCAGTACTTC. As protein: CASSELNGGPYEQYF.

This clonotype was detected a few times. This chain connects TRBV20-1 to TRBJ2-7; TRBD1 agrees at 10 bases. Unmatched junction bases numbered 5, after V lost 3 bases and J lost 6 bases. Germline V gives CDR1 DFQATT, CDR2 SNEGSKA (reference sequence). The CDR3 length is 13 residues. The CDR3 region is CSASSDRGREQYF. CDR3 bases: TGCAGTGCTAGTTCCGACAGGGGGCGCGAGCAGTACTTC.

The CDR3 coding sequence is TGCGCCAGCAGCCAAGATCTGGGGTACACTGAAGCTTTCTTT. Encoded protein: CASSQDLGYTEAFF. J is TRBJ1-1 and V is TRBV4-3; D ambiguous. V dropped 0 bases and J dropped 3 bases, with 8 bases sitting between them. CDR3 length equals 14 residues. Per the germline V gene, CDR1 is LGHNA and CDR2 is YSLEER.

CDR3 DNA sequence: TGTGCCAGCAGCCAAACCTTTGGGACCAGGGGTGGAGGTGGAAACACCATATATTTT. This translates into CASSQTFGTRGGGGNTIYF. The J gene is TRBJ1-3, the V gene TRBV13; D might be TRBD1 (6 bases). Trimming removed 5 bases at V and 3 bases at J, with 26 bases between. The CDR3 totals 19 residues. Germline lookup yields CDR1 PRHDT and CDR2 FYEKMQ (reference sequence).

The chain recombines TRBV7-9 with TRBJ2-1; perhaps TRBD1 as D (5 bases). This CDR3 spans 14 amino acids. V was shortened by 5 bases and J by 2 bases, with 10 bases between the two germline ends. Per the germline V gene, CDR1 is SEHNR and CDR2 is FQNEAQ (reference sequence). The CDR3 loop reads CASSRTIPYNEQFF. The CDR3 bases are TGTGCCAGCAGCCGGACAATCCCCTACAATGAGCAGTTCTTC.

Many counts were recorded for this clonotype. The rearrangement links TRBV4-3 to TRBJ2-1, with 8 nucleotides matching TRBD2. V gave up 4 bases and J gave up 0 bases; unmatched junction bases: 5. CDR3 length equals 16 residues. The V gene's germline CDR1 is LGHNA and CDR2 YSLEER. The CDR3 bases are TGCGCCAGCAGCCCTGTAGCGGGGTCCTCCTACAATGAGCAGTTCTTC. Protein sequence: CASSPVAGSSYNEQFF.

A few counts support this clonotype. V is TRBV15 and J is TRBJ2-4, with D possibly being TRBD1 (6 bases). Germline CDR1 reads LNHNV; CDR2 reads YYDKDF (reference sequence). The CDR3 is 17 amino acids. V dropped 3 bases and J dropped 0 bases, with 15 bases sitting between them. This CDR3 is CATSSTQGPLAKNIQYF. For the CDR3, the DNA is TGTGCCACCAGCAGCACACAGGGTCCGTTAGCCAAAAACATTCAGTACTTC.

This clonotype showed up just a few times. This chain connects TRBV12-3 or TRBV12-4 to TRBJ2-1; D gene uncertain. V dropped 3 bases and J dropped 0 bases, with 18 bases sitting between them. The CDR3 length is 18 residues. The CDR3 spells CASSFWVAGRSSYNEQFF. CDR3 nucleotide sequence: TGTGCCAGCAGTTTTTGGGTGGCAGGACGAAGCTCCTACAATGAGCAGTTCTTC.

The V call is TRBV20-1, the J call TRBJ2-1, with TRBD2 matching over 8 bases. The CDR3 is 15 residues long. V lost 5 bases and J lost 5; bases outside the gene matches: 11. Germline V gene sequence: CDR1 DFQATT, CDR2 SNEGSKA (reference sequence). The CDR3: CSASKPSGGNNEQFF. The CDR3 bases are TGCAGTGCTTCCAAACCCAGCGGGGGTAACAATGAGCAGTTCTTC.

The chain uses TRBV3-1 and TRBJ2-5; 7 bases map to TRBD1. V lost 3 bases, J lost 5 bases, and 6 bases stayed unmatched. CDR1 is LGHDT, CDR2 YNNKEL, per germline (reference sequence). The CDR3 loop spans 14 amino acids. The CDR3 bases are TGTGCCAGCAGCCAGGGACAGATTTGGGAGACCCAGTACTTC. Translation: CASSQGQIWETQYF.

This clonotype has only a few counts. CDR3: CSASKATEAFF. Here the CDR3 DNA reads TGCAGTGCTAGTAAGGCGACTGAAGCTTTCTTT. The chain carries TRBV20-1 and TRBJ1-1; D uncertain. Trimming pared 3 bases from V and 5 bases from J, leaving 7 bases between. The V gene's germline CDR1 is DFQATT and CDR2 SNEGSKA (reference sequence). The CDR3 has 11 residues.

Concerning this clonotype itself: A much larger clone is a single base away; this may be a read error. This chain joins TRBV5-1 and TRBJ2-5; 9 bases agree with TRBD2. The CDR3 is 15 amino acids. Germline CDR1 is SGHRS and CDR2 is YFSETQ. CDR3 bases: TGCGCCAGCGGCTTGGGGCTAGCGGGACGGGAGACCCAGTACTTC. Its protein product is CASGLGLAGRETQYF.

This clonotype was seen more than once but under ten times. The V call is TRBV12-3 or TRBV12-4, the J call TRBJ1-2, with D perhaps matching TRBD1 (5 bases). With 6 bases removed from V and 7 bases from J, the gap between germline ends came to 27 bases. This CDR3 comprises 17 residues. The CDR3: CASSPGGESDVVGGYTF. In DNA, the CDR3 is TGTGCCAGCAGCCCGGGGGGTGAGAGTGATGTGGTAGGTGGCTACACCTTC.

This clonotype was observed a few times. The V gene is TRBV7-9, the J gene TRBJ2-1; 9 bases line up with TRBD1. Gene TRBJ2-5 matches the end of the DNA better, so the J call may be wrong. The germline gives CDR1 SEHNR, CDR2 FQNEAQ (reference sequence). The CDR3 runs to 16 residues. CDR3 amino acids: CASIRPGQGGGETQYF. The CDR3, as DNA: TGTGCCAGCATCCGGCCGGGACAGGGAGGAGGGGAGACCCAGTACTTC.

The sample holds a few counts of this clonotype. The J gene is TRBJ2-4, the V gene TRBV4-3; maybe TRBD1 (5 bases). Trimming pared 0 bases from V and 1 base from J, leaving 16 bases between. Germline assignment: CDR1 LGHNA and CDR2 YSLEER. This CDR3 is 18 amino acids long. CDR3 nucleotide sequence: TGCGCCAGCAGCCAAGATGACCGCGATCCAGGGGCCAAAAACATTCAGTACTTC. Protein product: CASSQDDRDPGAKNIQYF.